Below, 10 T cell receptor beta chains from the same sample are listed, as sequenced in a study of cytomegalovirus exposure and HLA in healthy donors. A multiplex PCR was run with 60 Vbeta primers and 13 Jbeta primers. Only in-frame clones appear in the TCRdb table, and some are missing; sequencing was by immunoSEQ multiplex PCR. This table has 90,000 to 150,000 clones, 65% to 80% appearing once. Sequenced: PBMCs. The receptors come from a man between 35 and 55 years old in good health and CMV-seropositive.

The chain employs TRBV5-1 and TRBJ2-1, with 7 bases matching TRBD1. The CDR3 runs to 15 residues. J gave up 7 bases and V 4 bases, and 11 bases lay outside the gene matches. Per the germline V gene, CDR1 is SGHRS and CDR2 is YFSETQ. The CDR3 spells CASSIGTDTPNEQFF. The DNA for the CDR3 is TGCGCCAGCAGCATTGGGACAGATACCCCAAATGAGCAGTTCTTC.

The chain uses TRBV28 and TRBJ2-7; 7 bases align to TRBD1. Germline V lookup: CDR1 MDHEN, CDR2 SYDVKM. Trimming took 3 bases from V and 1 from J; bases not matched to a gene: 6. The CDR3 is 15 amino acids. In DNA form, the CDR3 reads TGTGCCAGCAGTTTCCACGGGACAGAATCCTACGAGCAGTACTTC. It yields the protein CASSFHGTESYEQYF. The full variable domain, rest sourced from reference TRBV28 and TRBJ2-7, is DVKVTQSSRYLVKRTGEKVFLECVQDMDHENMFWYRQDPGLGLRLIYFSYDVKMKEKGDIPEGYSVSREKKERFSLILESASTNQTSMYLCASSFHGTESYEQYFGPGTRLTVT.

CDR3 region: CASSLRGTASTDTQYF. The CDR3 region has the DNA TGTGCCAGCAGCTTACGGGGGACAGCTAGCACAGATACGCAGTATTTT. The V call is TRBV7-3, the J call TRBJ2-3; the D gene is possibly TRBD1 (7 bases). Per germline, CDR1 SGHTA and CDR2 FQGTGA. The length of the CDR3 is 16 residues. V was trimmed by 2 bases and J by 0 bases, leaving 12 bases between them.

V gene TRBV5-6 combines with J gene TRBJ2-5, with D maybe TRBD2 (7 bases). There are 14 residues in the CDR3. V lost 4 bases to trimming and J lost 11 bases, with 21 bases between them. Per the germline V gene, CDR1 is SGHDT and CDR2 is YYEEEE. This chain's CDR3 is CASSLVKGGREQYF. CDR3 DNA: TGTGCCAGCAGCCTTGTAAAAGGGGGGCGGGAGCAGTACTTC.

The V gene is TRBV10-3, the J gene TRBJ2-3; the D gene is possibly TRBD2 (5 bases). The ends were cut back, 5 bases at V and 2 bases at J, with 14 bases in the middle. This CDR3 region has 15 residues. The germline V gene has CDR1 ENHRY and CDR2 SYGVKD. In DNA form, the CDR3 reads TGTGCCATCAGTCCGGGGAGCGGCCTCACAGATACGCAGTATTTT. The encoded protein is CAISPGSGLTDTQYF.

The chain combines TRBV6-6 with TRBJ2-1; TRBD2 aligns across 10 bases. Per the germline V gene, CDR1 is MNHNY and CDR2 is SVGAGI (reference sequence). The trim removed 6 bases at V and 4 bases at J, leaving 6 bases unmatched. The CDR3 runs 15 residues. CDR3 protein: CASRPTSGEYNEQFF. CDR3 DNA sequence: TGTGCCAGCAGGCCAACTAGCGGGGAATACAATGAGCAGTTCTTC.

DNA for the CDR3: TGTGCCAGCAGATTCCGGGACAGGGGCGGGGAGCAGTACTTC. It specifies CASRFRDRGGEQYF. This chain links TRBV7-2 with TRBJ2-7; 10 bases fit TRBD1. J was trimmed by 7 bases and V by 6 bases; bases with no gene match: 9. The CDR3 length is 14 residues. The germline CDR1 and CDR2 sequences are SGHTA and FQGNSA.

This sequence joins TRBV9 and TRBJ1-2; 9 nucleotides align to TRBD1. The CDR3 contains 15 residues. V dropped 4 bases and J dropped 8; count of bases not matched to a gene: 12. Looked up from germline, CDR1 is SGDLS and CDR2 is YYNGEE. CDR3 DNA sequence: TGTGCCAGCAGCCTCACACCGGGACAGGGAAAAGGCTACACCTTC. Residues: CASSLTPGQGKGYTF.

The chain recombines TRBV28 with TRBJ2-3; 8 bases match TRBD1. The CDR3 is 16 residues long. Germline assignment: CDR1 MDHEN and CDR2 SYDVKM. J lost 6 bases, V lost 5 bases, and 13 bases had no gene match. Written as DNA, the CDR3 is TGTGCCAGCAGTCTCGGTTGGACAGGGACCACCGATACGCAGTATTTT. Amino acids: CASSLGWTGTTDTQYF.

The rearrangement uses TRBV19 and TRBJ2-1; 8 nucleotides line up with TRBD2. V gave up 4 bases and J gave up 5 bases; unmatched junction bases: 16. The CDR3 runs to 18 residues. Germline V lookup: CDR1 LNHDA, CDR2 SQIVND (reference sequence). CDR3 amino acids: CASSTRRAGTRLDNEQFF. For the CDR3, the DNA is TGTGCCAGTAGTACCAGACGGGCGGGGACTAGATTAGACAATGAGCAGTTCTTC.